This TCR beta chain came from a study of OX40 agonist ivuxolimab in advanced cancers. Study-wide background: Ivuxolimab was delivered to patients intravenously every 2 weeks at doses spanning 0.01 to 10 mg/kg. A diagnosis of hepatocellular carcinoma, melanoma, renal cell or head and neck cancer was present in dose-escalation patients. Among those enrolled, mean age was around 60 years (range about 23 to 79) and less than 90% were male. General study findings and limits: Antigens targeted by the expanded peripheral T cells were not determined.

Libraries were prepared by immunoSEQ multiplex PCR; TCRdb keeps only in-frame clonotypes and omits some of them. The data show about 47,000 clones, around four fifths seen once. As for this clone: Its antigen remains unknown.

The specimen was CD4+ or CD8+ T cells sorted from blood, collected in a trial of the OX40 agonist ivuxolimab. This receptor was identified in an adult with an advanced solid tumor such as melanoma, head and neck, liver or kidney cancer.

In DNA form, the CDR3 reads TGTGCCAGCAGCTTACGGGGGACAGCCTACGAGCAGTACTTC. Residues: CASSLRGTAYEQYF. The chain is built from TRBV7-6 and TRBJ2-7; possible D gene TRBD1, 7 bases. The length of the CDR3 is 14 residues. V was shortened by 2 bases and J by 2 bases, with 10 bases between the two germline ends. Germline V gene lookup returns CDR1 SGHVS and CDR2 FNYEAQ.